This TCR beta chain comes out of a study of Graves' ophthalmopathy and Graves' hyperthyroidism. Broader study findings: A model built from 13 signatures distinguished ophthalmopathy from stable hyperthyroidism with approximately 88% sensitivity and less than 83% specificity. Most thyroid-expanded clonotypes exceeding 0.001 frequency were also found in blood.

V lost 6 bases to trimming and J lost 6 bases, with 15 bases between them. The CDR3 has 13 residues. With regard to this clonotype: The antigen is unknown.

RNA transcripts provided the template for amplifying TCR beta CDR3 regions. First-round RT-PCR with HTBI primers preceded a second-round multiplex PCR. One entry per CDR3 protein results from TCRdb running MiXCR on the multiplex PCR reads. The table includes around 1.1 million distinct CDR3 sequences, about 40% detected once. The sequencing sample was made of peripheral blood or thyroid tissue (not recorded which). This chain joins TRBV12-3 or TRBV12-4 and TRBJ2-7; possible D gene TRBD1, 5 bases. The TCR sequence derives from an adult man with Graves' hyperthyroidism. This chain's CDR3 is CASRAPLGAEQYF. CDR3 DNA sequence: TGTGCCAGCAGGGCACCTCTAGGGGCCGAGCAGTACTTC.